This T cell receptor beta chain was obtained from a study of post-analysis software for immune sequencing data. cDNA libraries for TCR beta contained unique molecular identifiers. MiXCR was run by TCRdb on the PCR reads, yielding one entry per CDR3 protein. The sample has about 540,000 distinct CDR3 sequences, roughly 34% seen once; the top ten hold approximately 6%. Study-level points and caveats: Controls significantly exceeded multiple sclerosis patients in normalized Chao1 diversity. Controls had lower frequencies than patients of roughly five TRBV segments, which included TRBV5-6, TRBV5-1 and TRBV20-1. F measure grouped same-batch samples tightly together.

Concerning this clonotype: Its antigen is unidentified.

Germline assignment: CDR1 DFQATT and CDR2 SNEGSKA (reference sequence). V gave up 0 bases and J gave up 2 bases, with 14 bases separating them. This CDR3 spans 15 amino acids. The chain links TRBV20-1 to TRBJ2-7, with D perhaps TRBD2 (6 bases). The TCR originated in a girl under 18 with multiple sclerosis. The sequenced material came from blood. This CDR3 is CSARDVSRDAYEQYF. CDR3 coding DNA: TGCAGTGCTAGAGATGTGTCGCGGGACGCCTACGAGCAGTACTTC.